This T cell receptor beta chain appears in the sequencing data of a study of T cells in Graves' hyperthyroidism and ophthalmopathy. Findings and caveats of the study: Most thyroid clonotypes that were expanded above 0.001 also turned up in blood. Stable hyperthyroidism was told apart from ophthalmopathy by a model built on 13 V-J features.

Uncontrolled infection, other autoimmune disease, pregnancy or lactation disqualified patients from enrolment. Diagnoses used clinical symptoms, serum thyroxine and TRAb, thyroid ultrasound and orbital computed tomography. On this clonotype itself: Its specificity is unknown.

RNA transcripts were the template for amplifying TCR beta CDR3 regions. Researchers ran a first-round RT-PCR on the TCR CDR3 using the HTBI primer set. TCRdb used MiXCR to reprocess the multiplex PCR reads, holding one entry per CDR3 protein. The table includes about 500,000 distinct CDR3 sequences, 40% to 50% detected once. Sequences were obtained from peripheral blood or thyroid tissue (not recorded which). This clonotype was sampled from an adult woman with Graves' disease, either hyperthyroidism or ophthalmopathy (not recorded which).

The CDR3 spells CASSTIRQGDTEAFF. The CDR3 nucleotides read TGTGCCAGCTCTACGATTCGACAGGGAGACACTGAAGCTTTCTTT. This chain joins TRBV6-2 or TRBV6-3 and TRBJ1-1; TRBD1 agrees at 7 bases. This CDR3 spans 15 amino acids. The trim removed 8 bases at V and 3 bases at J, leaving 12 bases unmatched. Looked up from germline, CDR1 is MNHEY and CDR2 is SVGEGT.